This section outlines one T cell receptor beta chain sequence together with its context. Antigen specificity is unknown. This specimen belongs to a study of shared clonotypes between healthy human individuals. Study conclusions and caveats: Richness estimates generally favored naive over memory subsets. Limitation of the genetic and exposure-history diversity represented came from the few donors.

The germline gives CDR1 MDHEN, CDR2 SYDVKM. V dropped 5 bases and J dropped 7; count of bases not matched to a gene: 10. The length of the CDR3 is 14 residues. Genomic DNA (from each subset) was split evenly across several immunoSEQ plates. Profiled with immunoSEQ multiplex PCR; TCRdb holds only in-frame clones, not every one. The sample records roughly 700,000 clones, around 74% being singletons. The origin of this receptor is a woman aged 25 to 39 in good health. This chain uses TRBV28 with TRBJ1-2; 7 bases match TRBD1. The material sequenced was memory CD4+ T cells sorted from blood. Specified subset: CD45RA-negative fraction. In DNA form, the CDR3 reads TGTGCCAGCAGTCGGCCAGGGGGGGCACCTGGCTACACCTTC. Encoded protein: CASSRPGGAPGYTF.